Listed here are 13 T cell receptor beta chains from one sample, sequenced in a study of T cell changes during pregnancy in multiple sclerosis. TCRdb keeps only in-frame clones here, not all; method: immunoSEQ multiplex PCR. The repertoire includes some 110,000 clones, about 90% of them detected once, and 1.5% to 2% sits in the top ten. Sample: peripheral blood, taken after pregnancy. These TCRs come from a female donor with multiple sclerosis, enrolled in a pregnancy study.

The V call is TRBV2, the J call TRBJ2-2; 7 bases align to TRBD2. The germline gives CDR1 SNHLY, CDR2 FYNNEI. There are 15 residues in the CDR3. V dropped 7 bases and J dropped 4; count of bases not matched to a gene: 9. The CDR3, as DNA: TGTGCCAGCATGGTGGGAGGGCCGGGCACCGGGGAGCTGTTTTTT. Protein sequence: CASMVGGPGTGELFF.

The chain combines TRBV7-9 with TRBJ1-1; D not resolved. V lost 5 bases and J lost 4, with 20 bases in between. The CDR3 is made up of 16 amino acids. The V gene's germline CDR1 is SEHNR and CDR2 FQNEAQ (reference sequence). CDR3: CASSPFRGAVGTEAFF. CDR3 coding DNA: TGTGCCAGCAGCCCCTTTCGCGGAGCCGTAGGCACTGAAGCTTTCTTT.

The V gene is TRBV19, the J gene TRBJ2-2; 11 bases map to TRBD2. Losses at the gene ends were 9 bases for V and 7 bases for J; bases not matched to a gene: 7. From germline, CDR1 is LNHDA and CDR2 SQIVND (reference sequence). The CDR3 has 14 residues. The CDR3 protein is CASGTSGSIGELFF. CDR3 sequence (DNA): TGTGCCAGCGGCACTAGCGGGAGTATCGGGGAGCTGTTTTTT.

The sample holds one count of this clone. The rearrangement uses TRBV6-5 and TRBJ2-7, with 9 bases fitting TRBD1. Germline V gives CDR1 MNHEY, CDR2 SVGAGI. The CDR3 spans 12 residues. V gave up 8 bases and J gave up 3 bases; unmatched junction bases: 2. The CDR3 spells CASLGQGYEQYF. CDR3 nucleotide sequence: TGTGCCAGCCTGGGACAGGGCTACGAGCAGTACTTC.

This rearrangement joins TRBV28 to TRBJ2-7; 7 nucleotides match TRBD1. With 6 bases clipped from V and 3 bases from J, the junction kept 8 bases outside the gene matches. Germline values: CDR1 MDHEN, CDR2 SYDVKM. CDR3 size: 14 residues. The CDR3 nucleotides are TGTGCCAGCAGAACCCCGGGACAGCTCTACGAGCAGTACTTC. Protein: CASRTPGQLYEQYF.

V usage is TRBV28 and J usage is TRBJ2-7; 12 bases fit TRBD2. The trim removed 5 bases at V and 3 bases at J, leaving 11 bases unmatched. The germline V gene has CDR1 MDHEN and CDR2 SYDVKM. The CDR3 covers 17 residues. This chain's CDR3 is CASSRPTSGRRNYEQYF. The CDR3 DNA follows: TGTGCCAGCAGTCGGCCTACTAGCGGGAGGAGGAACTACGAGCAGTACTTC.

In its sample, this clone was seen once. This chain links TRBV9 with TRBJ2-1; 11 positions match TRBD2. Per the germline V gene, CDR1 is SGDLS and CDR2 is YYNGEE. CDR3 length equals 15 residues. After removal of 0 bases from V and 9 bases from J, the junction contained 5 bases not matched to a gene. In nucleotides, the CDR3 is TGTGCCAGCAGCGTAGTTAGCGGGGGGGTTAGTGAGCAGTTCTTC. Residues: CASSVVSGGVSEQFF.

This clone was detected only once. The V call is TRBV6-1, the J call TRBJ1-2; TRBD1 aligns across 7 bases. V gave up 2 bases and J gave up 3 bases; unmatched junction bases: 9. The CDR3 contains 16 residues. The germline gives CDR1 MNHNS, CDR2 SASEGT. The CDR3 coding sequence is TGTGCCAGCAGTGAAATAGAGGGGGCGCTTTACTATGGCTACACCTTC. It encodes CASSEIEGALYYGYTF.

V usage is TRBV19 and J usage is TRBJ1-1; D possibly corresponds to TRBD1 (5 bases). Looked up from germline, CDR1 is LNHDA and CDR2 is SQIVND (reference sequence). V was cut by 7 bases and J by 1 base, with 13 bases left in between. This CDR3 spans 14 amino acids. CDR3 nucleotides: TGTGCCAGTACCTTGGGACTGACGAACACTGAAGCTTTCTTT. Translation gives CASTLGLTNTEAFF.

This sequence joins TRBV5-6 and TRBJ1-2; D is ambiguous. Germline CDR1 reads SGHDT; CDR2 reads YYEEEE. CDR3 size: 13 residues. Trimming removed 8 bases from V and 7 bases from J, with 18 bases in between. The CDR3 sequence: CASTLEGVTGYTF. The CDR3 DNA reads as TGTGCCAGTACACTGGAGGGCGTTACTGGCTACACCTTC.

The chain has TRBV7-9 and TRBJ1-2; TRBD1 might be the D (6 bases). The germline CDR1 and CDR2 sequences are SEHNR and FQNEAQ (reference sequence). This CDR3 contains 14 residues. V lost 4 bases, J lost 5 bases, and 14 bases lay in between. CDR3 bases: TGTGCCAGCAGCTCACAGGGAAGAATGTATGGCTACACCTTC. This gives the protein CASSSQGRMYGYTF.

The V and J genes are TRBV18 and TRBJ2-1; D remains unclear. This CDR3 has 14 residues. CDR1 and CDR2 from the germline V gene are KGHSH and LQKENI. Trimming left V 0 bases short and J 6 bases short, with 9 bases between. Here the CDR3 reads CASSPPVLRNEQFF. CDR3 sequence (DNA): TGTGCCAGCTCACCACCGGTACTACGCAATGAGCAGTTCTTC.

The rearrangement uses TRBV30 and TRBJ2-2; the match to TRBD1 covers 9 bases. This CDR3 has 18 residues. In germline, CDR1 is GTSNPN, CDR2 SVGIG (reference sequence). J gave up 6 bases and V 2 bases, and 16 bases lay outside the gene matches. CDR3 in amino acids: CAWSHAPRQGDWSGELFF. DNA for the CDR3: TGTGCCTGGAGTCACGCCCCTCGACAGGGGGATTGGTCCGGGGAGCTGTTTTTT. Full variable domain (outside the CDR3, taken from reference TRBV30 and TRBJ2-2): SQTIHQWPATLVQPVGSPLSLECTVEGTSNPNLYWYRQAAGRGLQLLFYSVGIGQISSEVPQNLSASRPQDRQFILSSKKLLLSDSGFYLCAWSHAPRQGDWSGELFFGEGSRLTVL.